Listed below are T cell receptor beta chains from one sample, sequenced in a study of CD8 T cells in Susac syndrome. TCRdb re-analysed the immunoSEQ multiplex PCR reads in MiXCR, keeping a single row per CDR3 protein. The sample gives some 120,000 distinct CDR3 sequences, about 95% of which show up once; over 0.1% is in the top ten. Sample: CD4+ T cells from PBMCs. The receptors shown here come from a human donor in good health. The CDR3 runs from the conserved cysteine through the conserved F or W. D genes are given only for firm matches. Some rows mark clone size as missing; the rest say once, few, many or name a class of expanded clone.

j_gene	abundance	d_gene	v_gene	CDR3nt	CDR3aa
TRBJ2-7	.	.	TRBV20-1	TGCAGTGCTTGGAATGGGGAAAGAAGCTTC	CSAWNGERSF
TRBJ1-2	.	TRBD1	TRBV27	TGTGCCAGCAGTTTGCGAGACAGGGGGCGATCGATTGATGGCTACACCTTC	CASSLRDRGRSIDGYTF
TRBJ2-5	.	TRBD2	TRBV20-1	TGCAGTGCTAGGAAGCGGGAGTTCGGGACCCAGTACTTC	CSARKREFGTQYF
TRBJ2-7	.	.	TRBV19	TGTGCCAGTAGTTCCCGATCAGACTCCTACGAGCAGTACTTC	CASSSRSDSYEQYF
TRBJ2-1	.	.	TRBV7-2	TGTGCCAGCAGCTTAGGAGGGAAAGGAAACAATGAGCAGTTCTTC	CASSLGGKGNNEQFF
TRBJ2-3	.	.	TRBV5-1	TGCGCCAGCAGCGGGAAGACTAGCACAGATACGCAGTATTTT	CASSGKTSTDTQYF
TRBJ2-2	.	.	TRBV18	TGTGCCAGCTCATCTTACACCGGGGAGCTGTTTTTT	CASSSYTGELFF
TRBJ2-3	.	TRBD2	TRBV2	TGTGCCAGCAGTCTCCTAGCGGGAGGATTAGATACGCAGTATTTT	CASSLLAGGLDTQYF
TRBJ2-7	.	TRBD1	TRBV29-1	TGCAGCGTTGGGGACAGGACCTACGAGCAGTACTTC	CSVGDRTYEQYF
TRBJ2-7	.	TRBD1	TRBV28	TGTGCCAGCAGCTCAAACAGGGGTCAAAGCTCCTACGAGCAGTACTTC	CASSSNRGQSSYEQYF
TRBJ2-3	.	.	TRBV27	TGTGCCAGCAGGCCTTACAGCAGCACAGATACGCAGTATTTT	CASRPYSSTDTQYF
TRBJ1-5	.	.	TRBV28	TGTGCCAGCAAAAGTAGGTCGTACCGGGAAGATCAGCCCCAGCATTTT	CASKSRSYREDQPQHF
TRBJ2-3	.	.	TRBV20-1	TGCAGTGCCCAACAGGGCGCAGATACGCAGTATTTT	CSAQQGADTQYF
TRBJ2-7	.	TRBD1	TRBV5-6	TGTGCCAGCAGCTTAAGGACAGGGGACTACGAGCAGTACTTC	CASSLRTGDYEQYF
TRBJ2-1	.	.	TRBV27	TGTGCCAGCAGTGCGCTGGGCGGTGAGCAGTTCTTC	CASSALGGEQFF
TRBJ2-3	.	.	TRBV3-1	TGTGCCAGCAGCCCCTTTACTAGCTACGATACGCAGTATTTT	CASSPFTSYDTQYF
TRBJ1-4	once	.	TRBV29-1	TGCAGCGCTGCGGGCAGGGCGGCTGAAAAACTGTTTTTT	CSAAGRAAEKLFF
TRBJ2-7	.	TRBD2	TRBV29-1	TGCAGCGTTGGAGCGGGAGAGGTTAAGTACTTC	CSVGAGEVKYF
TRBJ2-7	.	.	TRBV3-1	TGTGCCAGCAGCGCTTCAGGGGTCGAGCAGTACTTC	CASSASGVEQYF
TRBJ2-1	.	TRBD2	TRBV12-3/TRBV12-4	TGTGCCAGCAGTTTGGCTAGCGGAGAGTACAATGAGCAGTTCTTC	CASSLASGEYNEQFF
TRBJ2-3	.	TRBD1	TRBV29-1	TGCAGCGTTGAGGCCGGGACAGGCCTCGGAGCTACGCAGTATTTT	CSVEAGTGLGATQYF
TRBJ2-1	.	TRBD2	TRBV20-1	TGCAGTGCGGGTGGGACTAGCGGACTAAATGAGCAGTTCTTC	CSAGGTSGLNEQFF
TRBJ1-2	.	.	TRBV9	TGTGCCAGCAGCGTAGCTGGGGGGACCTATGGCTACACCTTC	CASSVAGGTYGYTF
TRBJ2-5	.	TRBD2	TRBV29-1	TGCAGCGTTGAGGAGACTAGCGGGAGTATGGGAGAGACCCAGTACTTC	CSVEETSGSMGETQYF
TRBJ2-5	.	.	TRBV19	TGTGCCAGTAGATCAGGGGGGAGAGAGACCCAGTACTTC	CASRSGGRETQYF
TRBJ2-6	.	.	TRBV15	TGTGCCACCAGCGGGCGAGTCTCCTCTGGGGCCAACGTCCTGACTTTC	CATSGRVSSGANVLTF
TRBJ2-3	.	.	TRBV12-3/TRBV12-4	TGTGCCAGCAGCCCTCAATCCGGGACGAGCACAGATACGCAGTATTTT	CASSPQSGTSTDTQYF
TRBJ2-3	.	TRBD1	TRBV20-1	TGCAGTGCCGAGGGACAGGGAAGAGTTACAGATACGCAGTATTTT	CSAEGQGRVTDTQYF
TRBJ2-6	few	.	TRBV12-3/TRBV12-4	TGTGCCAGCAGCCCCAACGGTGGGGCCAACGTCCTGACTTTC	CASSPNGGANVLTF
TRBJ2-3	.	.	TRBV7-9	TGTGCCAGCGCATCACTTACAGATACGCAGTATTTT	CASASLTDTQYF
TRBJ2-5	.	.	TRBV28	TGTGCCAGCAGTTTAAGCCCGGTTCAAGAGACCCAGTACTTC	CASSLSPVQETQYF
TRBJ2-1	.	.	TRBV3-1	TGTGCCAGCAGTGTAGCGGAGGGCCCGTACAATGAGCAGTTCTTC	CASSVAEGPYNEQFF
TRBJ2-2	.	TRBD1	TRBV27	TGTGCCAGCAGCGGGACAGGGGGCACCACCGGGGAGCTGTTTTTT	CASSGTGGTTGELFF
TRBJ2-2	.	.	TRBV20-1	TGCAGTGCTAGAGATCGTGCATGGGGTGGGACCGGGGAGCTGTTTTTT	CSARDRAWGGTGELFF
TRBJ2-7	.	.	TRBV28	TGTGCCAGCAGTTTATCTTTAGGTACCGCTGCCTCCTACGAGCAGTACTTC	CASSLSLGTAASYEQYF
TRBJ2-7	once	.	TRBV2	TGTGCCAGCAGTGGAAAGTACGAGCAGTACTTC	CASSGKYEQYF
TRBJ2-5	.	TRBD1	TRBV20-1	TGCAGTGCTGGACAGGCCCACCAAGAGACCCAGTACTTC	CSAGQAHQETQYF
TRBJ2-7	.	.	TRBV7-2	TGTGCCAGCAGCGGCAGGGGGGCCTACGAGCAGTACTTC	CASSGRGAYEQYF
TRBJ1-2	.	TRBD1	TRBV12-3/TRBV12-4	TGTGCCAGCAGTTTCGGACAGGGGCTCTATGGCTACACCTTC	CASSFGQGLYGYTF
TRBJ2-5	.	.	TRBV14	TGTGCCAGCAGCCCTACCGACAGCCTTGCGGTCGGGACCCAGTACTTC	CASSPTDSLAVGTQYF
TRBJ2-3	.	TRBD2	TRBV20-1	TGCAGTGCTGCCCGGGGGGGGGCGGATACGCAGTATTTT	CSAARGGADTQYF
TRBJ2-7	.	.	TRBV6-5	TGTGCCAGCAGTACATCATATAGACAGAACGAGCAGTACTTC	CASSTSYRQNEQYF
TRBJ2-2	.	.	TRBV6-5	TGTGCCAGCCGCCGGAGCCCCTTAAACACCGGGGAGCTGTTTTTT	CASRRSPLNTGELFF